What follows are 29 T cell receptor beta chains derived from one specimen sequenced in a study of beta chain features in type 1 diabetes (dated by TCRdb to the late 2010s). The library came from the immunoSEQ multiplex PCR assay. All of the isolated RNA was reverse transcribed with the High Capacity cDNA Reverse Transcription Kit, so expressed TCRB transcripts were sequenced. TCRdb obtained this table from immuneACCESS and retained in-frame rearrangements with V and J assigned. These tables miss some clones; where compared with another copy, unresolved V genes account for less than half of the shortfall, and the remainder is unexplained. Recorded for this sample are roughly 380,000 clones; roughly a fifth of them occurred a single time. The ten top clones hold approximately 0.041% of the sample. The sample taken for sequencing was naive CD4+ T cells from blood. The cell subset or site label here, explained by the study, means: true naive CD4+ T cells. The receptors come from a woman aged 18-29 years in good health.

The chain combines TRBV7-2 with TRBJ2-3; 11 bases agree with TRBD2. The length of the CDR3 is 15 residues. The V gene's germline CDR1 is SGHTA and CDR2 FQGNSA. Unmatched junction bases numbered 10, after V lost 3 bases and J lost 11 bases. The CDR3 is CASSLELAGAKMQYF. The DNA for the CDR3 is TGTGCCAGCAGCTTGGAACTAGCGGGGGCCAAGATGCAGTATTTT.

This clone was seen a few times. The CDR3 DNA reads as TGTGCCAGCAGCTTAATTTCGGGACAGGGATTAGACGAGCAGTACTTC. As protein: CASSLISGQGLDEQYF. This rearrangement joins TRBV7-9 to TRBJ2-7; 9 bases fit TRBD1. The V segment lost 2 bases and the J segment 5 bases; nucleotides outside the gene matches: 10. Germline V gene sequence: CDR1 SEHNR, CDR2 FQNEAQ (reference sequence). The CDR3 runs to 16 residues.

The chain joins TRBV7-2 to TRBJ1-2, with D maybe TRBD1 (6 bases). The V gene lost 4 bases and the J gene lost 6 bases, with 12 bases spanning the gap. This CDR3 is built from 13 residues. CDR1 SGHTA and CDR2 FQGNSA come from the germline V gene. DNA for the CDR3: TGTGCCAGCAGCTGGGGACATCTGGATGGCTACACCTTC. This gives the protein CASSWGHLDGYTF. Looking up the rest from reference TRBV7-2 and TRBJ1-2 gives the full variable domain: GAGVSQSPSNKVTEKGKDVELRCDPISGHTALYWYRQSLGQGLEFLIYFQGNSAPDKSGLPSDRFSAERTGGSVSTLTIQRTQQEDSAVYLCASSWGHLDGYTFGSGTRLTVV.

The chain recombines TRBV9 with TRBJ2-3; D is possibly TRBD2 (5 bases). The germline V gene has CDR1 SGDLS and CDR2 YYNGEE. Deletions cut 0 bases from V and 2 bases from J, with 10 bases between. The CDR3 has 15 residues. The CDR3 here is CASSVDSDYTDTQYF. The CDR3 DNA is TGTGCCAGCAGCGTAGACTCTGACTACACAGATACGCAGTATTTT.

This clone has a handful of counts. V and J are TRBV4-3 and TRBJ2-5; no clear D gene. The length of the CDR3 is 13 residues. Germline lookup yields CDR1 LGHNA and CDR2 YSLEER. V was pared by 1 base and J by 4 bases, with 7 bases between. CDR3 in DNA: TGCGCCAGCAGCCAAGTGGTAGTAGAGACCCAGTACTTC. This sequence encodes CASSQVVVETQYF.

The rearrangement links TRBV6-1 to TRBJ1-5, with D unresolved. Germline V CDR1 and CDR2: MNHNS, SASEGT. The CDR3 sequence is 14 residues long. V gave up 0 bases and J gave up 4 bases, with 7 bases separating them. The CDR3 nucleotides read TGTGCCAGCAGTGAAGCTCAGAGGAATCAGCCCCAGCATTTT. Residues: CASSEAQRNQPQHF.

In its sample, this clone was seen a few times. The J gene is TRBJ2-3, the V gene TRBV9; 15 nucleotides match TRBD2. The CDR3 extends over 20 amino acids. Germline CDR1 is SGDLS and CDR2 is YYNGEE. V shed 4 bases, J shed 0 bases, and the junction held 12 bases outside the gene matches. The CDR3 here is CASSTPPGTSGGSSTDTQYF. In nucleotides, the CDR3 is TGTGCCAGCAGCACCCCCCCTGGGACTAGCGGGGGGTCTAGCACAGATACGCAGTATTTT.

The chain combines TRBV6-6 with TRBJ2-4, with D tentatively TRBD2 (6 bases). Trimming cost V 2 bases and J 8 bases, with 13 bases left between them. This CDR3 is 14 amino acids long. Looked up from germline, CDR1 is MNHNY and CDR2 is SVGAGI (reference sequence). Here the CDR3 DNA reads TGTGCCAGCAGTTACGGGGGAGGTGGTGACATTCAGTACTTC. Translation gives CASSYGGGGDIQYF.

The J gene is TRBJ2-7, the V gene TRBV7-2; 7 bases fit TRBD1. Germline trimming cut 5 bases from V and 0 bases from J; bases unmatched to any gene: 1. This CDR3 comprises 13 residues. Germline values: CDR1 SGHTA, CDR2 FQGNSA. CDR3 loop: CASSPGGSYEQYF. CDR3 coding DNA: TGTGCCAGCAGCCCAGGGGGCTCCTACGAGCAGTACTTC.

The CDR3, as DNA: TGTGCCAGCAGCTCTTTACTCGGGACTCCCACCGGGGAGCTGTTTTTT. Its protein product is CASSSLLGTPTGELFF. This sequence joins TRBV11-2 and TRBJ2-2; tentative D call: TRBD2 (6 bases). CDR1 SGHAT and CDR2 FQNNGV come from the germline V gene. The V end was cut by 4 bases, the J end by 4 bases, with 16 bases between. CDR3 length: 16 residues.

This chain links TRBV7-2 with TRBJ2-7, with TRBD2 matching 9 bases. V lost 7 bases, J lost 4 bases, and 14 bases stayed unmatched. The germline CDR1 and CDR2 sequences are SGHTA and FQGNSA. The length of the CDR3 is 16 residues. The CDR3 nucleotides are TGTGCCAGCACCCTCTGGGGCGGGGGGGCCTGGTACGAGCAGTACTTC. Amino acid sequence: CASTLWGGGAWYEQYF.

The J gene is TRBJ1-6, the V gene TRBV5-1, with 7 bases identical to TRBD1. The J segment lost 6 bases and the V segment lost 5 bases, leaving 2 bases of the junction unmatched. The CDR3 consists of 13 residues. Germline assignment: CDR1 SGHRS and CDR2 YFSETQ. This chain's CDR3 is CASSRDSNSPLHF. CDR3 DNA: TGCGCCAGCAGTAGGGACAGTAATTCACCCCTCCACTTT.

This clone was counted a few times. The chain combines TRBV18 with TRBJ2-7; D is possibly TRBD2 (5 bases). The length of the CDR3 is 16 residues. Per the germline V gene, CDR1 is KGHSH and CDR2 is LQKENI. Between the trimmed V and J ends, which lost 3 bases and 7 bases, there was a span of 22 bases. The CDR3 loop is CASSPRSQGGSGEQYF. The CDR3 DNA is TGTGCCAGCTCACCCCGGTCCCAAGGTGGGTCGGGGGAGCAGTACTTC.

The table lists this clone with a few counts. The chain is built from TRBV27 and TRBJ2-7, with D unresolved. This CDR3 has 11 amino acids. V dropped 4 bases and J dropped 3 bases, with 4 bases sitting between them. Germline loops: CDR1 MNHEY, CDR2 SMNVEV (reference sequence). The CDR3 loop reads CASSSFYEQYF. CDR3 nucleotide sequence: TGTGCCAGCAGTTCCTTCTACGAGCAGTACTTC.

The chain uses TRBV30 and TRBJ1-1; D is unresolved. Germline V gives CDR1 GTSNPN, CDR2 SVGIG (reference sequence). Trimming removed 3 bases at V and 2 bases at J, with 7 bases between. CDR3 length: 12 amino acids. For the CDR3, the DNA is TGTGCCTGGAGCGTCCTAAACACTGAAGCTTTCTTT. Translating gives CAWSVLNTEAFF.

The chain uses TRBV30 and TRBJ1-4; 7 bases map to TRBD1. The CDR3 spans 13 residues. V was pared by 5 bases and J by 5 bases, with 5 bases of the junction left unmatched. Germline CDR1 is GTSNPN and CDR2 is SVGIG (reference sequence). The DNA for the CDR3 is TGTGCCTGGCACAGGGGTTTGAATGAAAAACTGTTTTTT. Translation gives CAWHRGLNEKLFF.

This clone was seen a few times. The chain is built from TRBV4-2 and TRBJ2-1, with 9 nucleotides matching TRBD1. J was trimmed by 7 bases and V by 1 base; bases with no gene match: 8. The germline V gene has CDR1 LGHNA and CDR2 YNFKEQ. The CDR3 consists of 16 residues. CDR3 residues: CASSQGRGTGWNEQFF. CDR3 bases: TGTGCCAGCAGCCAAGGGCGCGGGACAGGGTGGAATGAGCAGTTCTTC.

V is TRBV14 and J is TRBJ2-7; 8 bases are a match to TRBD2. Germline V gene lookup returns CDR1 SGHDN and CDR2 FVKESK. J gave up 0 bases and V 6 bases, and 7 bases lay outside the gene matches. This CDR3 has 15 amino acids. In DNA, the CDR3 is TGTGCCAGCAGTCCTCTTACTAGCGGCTCCTACGAGCAGTACTTC. Translated: CASSPLTSGSYEQYF.

The sample holds one count of this clone. The gene calls are TRBV5-6 and TRBJ2-1; 11 nucleotides agree with TRBD1. The germline V gene encodes CDR1 SGHDT and CDR2 YYEEEE. CDR3 size: 14 residues. After removal of 3 bases from V and 7 bases from J, the junction contained 3 bases not matched to a gene. Here the CDR3 reads CASSSDRGRNEQFF. As DNA, the CDR3 is TGTGCCAGCAGCTCGGACAGGGGGCGGAATGAGCAGTTCTTC.

V gene TRBV7-9 combines with J gene TRBJ2-3; 9 nucleotides match TRBD1. Per germline, CDR1 SEHNR and CDR2 FQNEAQ (reference sequence). The CDR3 runs 16 residues. Trimming took 4 bases from V and 1 from J; bases not matched to a gene: 6. The CDR3 loop reads CASSWGTGLGTDTQYF. CDR3 coding DNA: TGTGCCAGCAGCTGGGGGACAGGGCTCGGCACAGATACGCAGTATTTT.

V gene TRBV5-1 combines with J gene TRBJ2-5, with TRBD1 identical over 7 bases. This CDR3 is built from 14 residues. V shed 3 bases and J 5 bases; nucleotides not matched to a gene: 7. Germline V lookup: CDR1 SGHRS, CDR2 YFSETQ. The CDR3 DNA follows: TGCGCCAGCAGCTGGGGACAGCCCTACGAGACCCAGTACTTC. It specifies CASSWGQPYETQYF.

This clone was found a few times. The chain joins TRBV7-9 to TRBJ1-4; D not certain. The ends were cut back, 8 bases at V and 6 bases at J, with 19 bases in the middle. Germline CDR1 SEHNR, CDR2 FQNEAQ (reference sequence). The length of the CDR3 is 15 residues. In nucleotides, the CDR3 is TGTGCCAGCGTGGACCCGGGAGTGAGCGATGAAAAACTGTTTTTT. Its protein product is CASVDPGVSDEKLFF.

The chain combines TRBV5-1 with TRBJ2-1; 7 nucleotides match TRBD1. J lost 0 bases, V lost 4 bases, and 4 bases had no gene match. CDR1 is SGHRS and CDR2 is YFSETQ in the germline V gene. The CDR3 consists of 15 residues. CDR3 coding DNA: TGCGCCAGCAGCACCCGGGACAGCTCCTACAATGAGCAGTTCTTC. Translated, it gives CASSTRDSSYNEQFF.

This clone has only a few counts. CDR3 sequence reads: CASSPPGQVVNTEAFF. CDR3 sequence (DNA): TGTGCCAGCTCACCACCCGGACAGGTCGTGAACACTGAAGCTTTCTTT. The gene calls are TRBV18 and TRBJ1-1; 7 nucleotides match TRBD1. In germline, CDR1 is KGHSH, CDR2 LQKENI. V dropped 0 bases and J dropped 0; count of bases not matched to a gene: 4. This CDR3 is built from 16 residues.

V gene TRBV5-1 combines with J gene TRBJ2-1; 12 positions match TRBD1. CDR1 and CDR2 (germline): SGHRS, YFSETQ. With V trimmed by 3 bases and J by 6 bases, 7 bases remained unmatched. The CDR3 spans 16 residues. In nucleotides, the CDR3 is TGCGCCAGCAGCTCTGGGACAGGGGGCATGGGCAATGAGCAGTTCTTC. It translates to CASSSGTGGMGNEQFF.

The J gene is TRBJ1-5, the V gene TRBV19; no clear D. This CDR3 spans 11 amino acids. The V end was cut by 4 bases, the J end by 9 bases, with 7 bases between. Per the germline V gene, CDR1 is LNHDA and CDR2 is SQIVND (reference sequence). As DNA, the CDR3 is TGTGCCAGTAGTACATACTGGCCCCAGCATTTT. Protein sequence: CASSTYWPQHF.

The genes are TRBV7-3 and TRBJ2-1; 8 nucleotides line up with TRBD2. CDR1 and CDR2 from the germline V gene are SGHTA and FQGTGA. With 4 bases clipped from V and 4 bases from J, the junction kept 6 bases outside the gene matches. The CDR3 consists of 15 residues. The CDR3 reads CASSWRGGGYNEQFF. The CDR3, as DNA: TGTGCCAGCAGCTGGAGAGGCGGGGGGTACAATGAGCAGTTCTTC.

This clone was observed a handful of times. This CDR3 is CASSLGLDSHEQYF. The CDR3 nucleotides read TGTGCCAGCAGCTTAGGTCTAGACAGCCACGAGCAGTACTTC. The chain has TRBV13 and TRBJ2-7, with D possibly TRBD1 on 5 matching bases. This CDR3 has 14 residues. V shed 0 bases and J shed 5 bases, with 11 bases lying between them. Germline assignment: CDR1 PRHDT and CDR2 FYEKMQ (reference sequence).

This clone has only a few counts. This rearrangement joins TRBV29-1 to TRBJ2-1, with D possibly matching TRBD2 (6 bases). The CDR3 loop spans 16 amino acids. Germline loops: CDR1 SQVTM, CDR2 ANQGSEA. Trimming stripped 5 bases from V and 5 bases from J, with 22 bases between. The CDR3 reads CSVSPQRVGTNNEQFF. CDR3 nucleotide sequence: TGCAGCGTTTCACCCCAGCGGGTCGGAACTAACAATGAGCAGTTCTTC.